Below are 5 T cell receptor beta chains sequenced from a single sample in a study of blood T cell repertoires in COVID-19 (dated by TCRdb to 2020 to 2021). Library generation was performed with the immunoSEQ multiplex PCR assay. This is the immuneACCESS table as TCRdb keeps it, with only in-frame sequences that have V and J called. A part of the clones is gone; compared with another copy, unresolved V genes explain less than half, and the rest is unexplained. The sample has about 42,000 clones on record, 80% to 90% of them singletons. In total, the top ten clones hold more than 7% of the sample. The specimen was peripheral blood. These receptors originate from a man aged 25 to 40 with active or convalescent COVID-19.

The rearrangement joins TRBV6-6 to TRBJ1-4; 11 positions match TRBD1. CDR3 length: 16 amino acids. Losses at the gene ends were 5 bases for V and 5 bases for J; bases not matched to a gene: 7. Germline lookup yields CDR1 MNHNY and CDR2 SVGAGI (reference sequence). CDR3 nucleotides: TGTGCCAGCAGTAACAGCCGGGACAGGGGGAATGAAAAACTGTTTTTT. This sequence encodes CASSNSRDRGNEKLFF.

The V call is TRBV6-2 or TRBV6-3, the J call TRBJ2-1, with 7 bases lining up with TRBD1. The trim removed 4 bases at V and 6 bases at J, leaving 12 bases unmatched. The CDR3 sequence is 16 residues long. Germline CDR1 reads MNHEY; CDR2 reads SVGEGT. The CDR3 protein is CASSLIGTAGANEQFF. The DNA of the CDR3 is TGTGCCAGCAGTTTGATAGGGACAGCCGGGGCCAATGAGCAGTTCTTC.

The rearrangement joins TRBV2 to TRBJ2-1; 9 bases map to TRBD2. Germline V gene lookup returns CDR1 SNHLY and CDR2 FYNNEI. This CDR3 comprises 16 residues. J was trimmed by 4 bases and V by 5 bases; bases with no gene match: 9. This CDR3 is CASSYGSGRGYNEQFF. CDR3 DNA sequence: TGTGCCAGCAGTTATGGTAGCGGGAGAGGTTACAATGAGCAGTTCTTC. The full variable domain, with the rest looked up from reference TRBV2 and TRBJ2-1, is EPEVTQTPSHQVTQMGQEVILRCVPISNHLYFYWYRQILGQKVEFLVSFYNNEISEKSEIFDDQFSVERPDGSNFTLKIRSTKLEDSAMYFCASSYGSGRGYNEQFFGPGTRLTVL.

CDR3 sequence: CASSVGSGFGNTIYF. CDR3 nucleotides: TGTGCCAGCAGCGTAGGATCCGGGTTTGGAAACACCATATATTTT. The chain couples TRBV9 to TRBJ1-3; D gene unclear. Per germline, CDR1 SGDLS and CDR2 YYNGEE. V was cut by 0 bases and J by 3 bases, with 10 bases left in between. This CDR3 has 15 amino acids.

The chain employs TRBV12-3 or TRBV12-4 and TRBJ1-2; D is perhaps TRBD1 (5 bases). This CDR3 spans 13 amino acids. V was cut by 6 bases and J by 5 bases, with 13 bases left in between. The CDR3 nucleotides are TGTGCCAGCAGCGGGGGTCAGAAGTATGGCTACACCTTC. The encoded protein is CASSGGQKYGYTF.